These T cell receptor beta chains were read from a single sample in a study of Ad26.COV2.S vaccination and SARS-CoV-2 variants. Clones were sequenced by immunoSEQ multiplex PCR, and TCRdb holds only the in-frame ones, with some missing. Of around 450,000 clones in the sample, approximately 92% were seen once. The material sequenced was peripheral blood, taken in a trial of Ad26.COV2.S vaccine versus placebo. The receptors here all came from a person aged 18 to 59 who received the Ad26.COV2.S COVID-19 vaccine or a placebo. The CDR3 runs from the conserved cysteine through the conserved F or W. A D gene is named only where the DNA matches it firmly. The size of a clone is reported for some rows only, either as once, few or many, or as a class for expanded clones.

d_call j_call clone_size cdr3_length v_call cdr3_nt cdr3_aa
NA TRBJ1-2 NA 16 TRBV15 TGTGCCACCAGCAGAGACATTACAGACTTAAACTATGGCTACACCTTC CATSRDITDLNYGYTF
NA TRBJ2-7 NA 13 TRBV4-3 TGCGCCAGCAGCCAAGGCCCGGCCTACGAGCAGTACTTC CASSQGPAYEQYF
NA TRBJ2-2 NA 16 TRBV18 TGTGCCAGCTCACCATATCCCCTTAAACTCACCGGGGAGCTGTTTTTT CASSPYPLKLTGELFF
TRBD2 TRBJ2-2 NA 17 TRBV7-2 TGTGCCAGCAGCCCGCAGCGGGGGGGCCGGGAGATCGGGGAGCTGTTTTTT CASSPQRGGREIGELFF
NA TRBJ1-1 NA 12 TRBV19 TGTGCCAGTAGTATAGGGGCCACTGAAGCTTTCTTT CASSIGATEAFF
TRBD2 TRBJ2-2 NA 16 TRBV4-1 TGCGCCAGCAGTGCGGGGGTAGCGGGAGGAGCCGGGGAGCTGTTTTTT CASSAGVAGGAGELFF
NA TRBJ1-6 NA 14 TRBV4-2 TGTGCCAGCAGCCAAGCGGGGAGCAATTCACCCCTCCACTTT CASSQAGSNSPLHF
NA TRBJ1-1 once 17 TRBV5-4 TGTGCCAGCAGCTTCTTAGGCGGGCTGGGCCTGAACACTGAAGCTTTCTTT CASSFLGGLGLNTEAFF
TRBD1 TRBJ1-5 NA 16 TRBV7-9 TGTGCCAGCAGCTTGACAGGGGGTAGTAGCAATCAGCCCCAGCATTTT CASSLTGGSSNQPQHF
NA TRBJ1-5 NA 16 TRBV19 TGTGCCAGCCAAAAAATTGGGCTAGCTAGCAATCAGCCCCAGCATTTT CASQKIGLASNQPQHF
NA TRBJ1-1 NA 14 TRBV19 TGTGCCAGTAGTATTGGTCAGCCGGGCACTGAAGCTTTCTTT CASSIGQPGTEAFF
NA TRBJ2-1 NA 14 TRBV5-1 TGCGCCAGCAGCTTTGGCGGGAACAACAATGAGCAGTTCTTC CASSFGGNNNEQFF
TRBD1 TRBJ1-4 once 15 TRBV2 TGTGCCAGCAGCCCCGGACAGGGGACGGGGGAAAAACTGTTTTTT CASSPGQGTGEKLFF
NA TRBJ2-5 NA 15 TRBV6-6 TGTGCCAGCAGTCCCCCCATGGGCTACCAAGAGACCCAGTACTTC CASSPPMGYQETQYF
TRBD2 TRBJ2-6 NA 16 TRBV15 TGTGCCACCAGCAGAACGGCGGGAGATGGGGCCAACGTCCTGACTTTC CATSRTAGDGANVLTF
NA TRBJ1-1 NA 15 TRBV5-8 TGTGCCAGCGTCAGGGATCCTTCGGGCTGGACTGAAGCTTTCTTT CASVRDPSGWTEAFF
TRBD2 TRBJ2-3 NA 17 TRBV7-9 TGTGCCAGCAGCTTCGGTCTTCGGGGGGGCGGCACAGATACGCAGTATTTT CASSFGLRGGGTDTQYF
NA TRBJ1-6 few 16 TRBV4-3 TGCGCCAGCAGCCAAGAGGGAAGCTCCTATAATTCACCCCTCCACTTT CASSQEGSSYNSPLHF
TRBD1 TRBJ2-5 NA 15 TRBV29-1 TGCAGTGCTGGCGCCGGGTGGACAGGAGAAGAGACCCAGTACTTC CSAGAGWTGEETQYF
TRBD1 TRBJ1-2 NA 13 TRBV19 TGTGCCAGTAGTATACCCAGGGGGCCTGGCTACACCTTC CASSIPRGPGYTF
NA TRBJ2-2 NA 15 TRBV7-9 TGTGCCAGCAGCCCTCGGGGGATTAACACCGGGGAGCTGTTTTTT CASSPRGINTGELFF
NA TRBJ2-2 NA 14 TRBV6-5 TGTGCCACCTCCCCCCCCCGGGGCACCGGGGAGCTGTTTTTT CATSPPRGTGELFF